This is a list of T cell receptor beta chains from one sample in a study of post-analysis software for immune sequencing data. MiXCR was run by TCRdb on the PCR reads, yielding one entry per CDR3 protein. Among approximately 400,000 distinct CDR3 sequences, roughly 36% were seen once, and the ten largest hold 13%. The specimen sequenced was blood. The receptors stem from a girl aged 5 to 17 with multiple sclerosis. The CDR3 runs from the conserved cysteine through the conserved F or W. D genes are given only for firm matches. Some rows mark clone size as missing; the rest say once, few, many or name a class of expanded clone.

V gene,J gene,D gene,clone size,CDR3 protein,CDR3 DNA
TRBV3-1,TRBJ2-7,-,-,CASSQITESYEQYF,TGTGCCAGCAGCCAAATCACGGAATCCTACGAGCAGTACTTC
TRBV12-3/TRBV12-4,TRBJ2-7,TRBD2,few,CASSLRMTSGGPFRGEQYF,TGTGCCAGCAGTTTACGAATGACTAGCGGGGGCCCTTTCCGAGGAGAGCAGTACTTC
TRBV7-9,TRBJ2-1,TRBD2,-,CASSSGGGVLNEQFF,TGTGCCAGCAGCTCCGGCGGGGGAGTCCTCAACGAGCAGTTCTTC
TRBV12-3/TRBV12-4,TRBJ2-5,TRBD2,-,CASSFQTSRGETQYF,TGTGCCAGCAGTTTTCAGACTAGCCGAGGAGAGACCCAGTACTTC
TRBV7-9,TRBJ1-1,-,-,CASSYADNPNTEAFF,TGTGCCAGCAGCTACGCGGACAACCCCAACACTGAAGCTTTCTTT
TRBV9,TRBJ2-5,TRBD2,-,CASSVDPLTSGGQETQYF,TGTGCCAGCAGCGTAGACCCCCTGACTAGCGGGGGCCAAGAGACCCAGTACTTC
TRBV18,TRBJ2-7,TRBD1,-,CASSPDRFEQYF,TGTGCCAGCTCACCGGACAGGTTCGAGCAGTACTTC
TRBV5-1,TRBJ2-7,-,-,CASSLDGDLYEQYF,TGCGCCAGCAGCTTGGACGGGGACCTCTACGAGCAGTACTTC
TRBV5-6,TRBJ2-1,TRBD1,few,CASSLRQGAFNEQFF,TGTGCCAGCAGCTTGAGGCAGGGGGCATTCAATGAGCAGTTCTTC
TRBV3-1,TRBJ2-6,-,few,CASSQGRLSGANVLTF,TGTGCCAGCAGCCAAGGCAGACTCTCTGGGGCCAACGTCCTGACTTTC
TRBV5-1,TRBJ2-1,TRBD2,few,CASGRMAAGEQFF,TGCGCCAGCGGTCGAATGGCAGCGGGGGAGCAGTTCTTC
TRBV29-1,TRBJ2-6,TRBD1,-,CSVEESNRGIAGANVRTF,TGCAGCGTTGAAGAATCAAACAGGGGAATTGCTGGGGCCAACGTCCGGACTTTC
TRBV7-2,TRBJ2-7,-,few,CASRGGGNYEQYF,TGTGCCAGCAGGGGAGGGGGGAACTACGAGCAGTACTTC
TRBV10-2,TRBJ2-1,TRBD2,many,CASRTSGGNNEQFF,TGCGCCAGCCGGACTAGCGGGGGTAACAATGAGCAGTTCTTC
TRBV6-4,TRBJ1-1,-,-,CASSEGGPLEAFF,TGTGCCAGCAGCGAGGGAGGGCCCCTTGAAGCTTTCTTT